The 14 T cell receptor beta chains reported below all come from one sample, sequenced in a study of shared clonotypes between healthy human individuals. Clones were read by immunoSEQ multiplex PCR, and TCRdb kept only the in-frame ones, dropping some. The sample carries approximately 99,000 clones, about 70% recorded once. Sample: memory CD8+ T cells sorted from blood. The subset here: CD45RO+ cells pooled with CCR7-negative TemRA cells. Receptor source: a young woman in good health.

This clone came up a few times. CDR3 DNA sequence: TGTGCCTGGAGGGCCACTCGGGACAGTAGCCGGGAGACCCAGTACTTC. Translating gives CAWRATRDSSRETQYF. The V and J genes are TRBV30 and TRBJ2-5; TRBD1 matches 7 bases. Losses at the gene ends were 3 bases for V and 5 bases for J; bases not matched to a gene: 15. This CDR3 spans 16 amino acids. The V gene's germline CDR1 is GTSNPN and CDR2 SVGIG (reference sequence).

Only a few counts were recorded for this clone. This chain joins TRBV28 and TRBJ1-1, with D hard to call. Germline values: CDR1 MDHEN, CDR2 SYDVKM. There are 13 residues in the CDR3. V was clipped by 5 bases and J by 6 bases, with 13 bases between them. The CDR3 region has the DNA TGTGCCAGCAGTATAGACGTTGGGGCTGAAGCTTTCTTT. Its protein is CASSIDVGAEAFF. The whole variable domain, filled in from reference TRBV28 and TRBJ1-1, reads DVKVTQSSRYLVKRTGEKVFLECVQDMDHENMFWYRQDPGLGLRLIYFSYDVKMKEKGDIPEGYSVSREKKERFSLILESASTNQTSMYLCASSIDVGAEAFFGQGTRLTVV.

The chain has TRBV21-1 and TRBJ2-3; the table's D call of TRBD2 was not tested on the DNA. TRBV21-1 is noted as a pseudogene. This CDR3 has 17 amino acids. In DNA form, the CDR3 reads TGTGCCAGCAGCACCTCGACTAGCGGGAGAAGGAGAGATACGCAGTATTTT. This codes for CASSTSTSGRRRDTQYF.

The chain joins TRBV7-9 to TRBJ1-1; the match to TRBD1 covers 7 bases. The germline V gene has CDR1 SEHNR and CDR2 FQNEAQ (reference sequence). Trimming took 5 bases from V and 4 from J; bases not matched to a gene: 4. This CDR3 region has 13 residues. In nucleotides, the CDR3 is TGTGCCAGCAGCCCGACAGGGTTCACTGAAGCTTTCTTT. This sequence encodes CASSPTGFTEAFF.

The V gene is TRBV9, the J gene TRBJ2-1; D remains unclear. Germline assignment: CDR1 SGDLS and CDR2 YYNGEE. Trimming cost V 3 bases and J 0 bases, with 7 bases left between them. The CDR3 length is 14 residues. In DNA form, the CDR3 reads TGTGCCAGCAGCGAACACGGCTCCTACAATGAGCAGTTCTTC. Translated, it gives CASSEHGSYNEQFF. Using reference TRBV9 and TRBJ2-1 for the parts outside the CDR3, the full variable domain is DSGVTQTPKHLITATGQRVTLRCSPRSGDLSVYWYQQSLDQGLQFLIQYYNGEERAKGNILERFSAQQFPDLHSELNLSSLELGDSALYFCASSEHGSYNEQFFGPGTRLTVL.

The chain recombines TRBV5-1 with TRBJ2-7; D is ambiguous. The CDR3 covers 15 residues. Trimming took 0 bases from V and 7 from J, leaving 17 bases between them. The germline CDR1 and CDR2 sequences are SGHRS and YFSETQ. This chain's CDR3 is CASSLGAAAFEEQYF. The CDR3 DNA follows: TGCGCCAGCAGCTTGGGGGCAGCTGCTTTCGAGGAGCAGTACTTC. Combining the CDR3 with reference TRBV5-1 and TRBJ2-7 gives the whole variable domain KAGVTQTPRYLIKTRGQQVTLSCSPISGHRSVSWYQQTPGQGLQFLFEYFSETQRNKGNFPGRFSGRQFSNSRSEMNVSTLELGDSALYLCASSLGAAAFEEQYFGPGTRLTVT.

This clone was counted a few times. J is TRBJ1-2 and V is TRBV2, with D tentatively TRBD1 (6 bases). V was trimmed by 8 bases and J by 2 bases, leaving 9 bases between them. CDR3 size: 12 residues. Germline assignment: CDR1 SNHLY and CDR2 FYNNEI. The CDR3 DNA follows: TGTGCCAGCGGGACACACAACTATGGCTACACCTTC. It codes for CASGTHNYGYTF.

This rearrangement joins TRBV2 to TRBJ2-1; 8 nucleotides align to TRBD1. V trimming: 0 bases; J trimming: 13 bases; junction bases outside the gene matches: 5. Germline V gene lookup returns CDR1 SNHLY and CDR2 FYNNEI. The CDR3 totals 13 residues. The CDR3 DNA is TGTGCCAGCAGTGAAGCGACAGGGGCTTATCAGTTCTTC. Translation gives CASSEATGAYQFF.

This clone was found many times. J is TRBJ2-7 and V is TRBV5-1, with 7 nucleotides matching TRBD1. The CDR3 covers 13 residues. J lost 3 bases, V lost 1 base, and 1 base had no gene match. CDR1 and CDR2 (germline): SGHRS, YFSETQ. DNA of the CDR3: TGCGCCAGCAGCTTGAGGACAGGCTACGAGCAGTACTTC. Its translation: CASSLRTGYEQYF.

The CDR3 coding sequence is TGTGCCAGCAGCTTCGAGAACAGGAACACTGAAGCTTTCTTT. Its protein product is CASSFENRNTEAFF. The chain combines TRBV7-8 with TRBJ1-1; D is ambiguous. V shed 3 bases and J shed 1 base, with 9 bases lying between them. Germline V gene sequence: CDR1 SGHVS, CDR2 FQNEAQ. The CDR3 contains 14 residues.

The chain recombines TRBV28 with TRBJ2-2, with D possibly matching TRBD2 (6 bases). V was shortened by 7 bases and J by 3 bases, with 18 bases between the two germline ends. The germline V gene has CDR1 MDHEN and CDR2 SYDVKM. CDR3 length equals 16 residues. CDR3: CASIGGAQGHTGELFF. The CDR3 DNA reads as TGTGCCAGCATCGGGGGAGCGCAGGGCCACACCGGGGAGCTGTTTTTT.

J is TRBJ1-5 and V is TRBV13, with D possibly matching TRBD1 (6 bases). Per the germline V gene, CDR1 is PRHDT and CDR2 is FYEKMQ (reference sequence). The V and J ends lost 1 base and 6 bases respectively, with 10 bases between them. There are 14 residues in the CDR3. CDR3 in amino acids: CASSLEGGGQPQHF. In DNA form, the CDR3 reads TGTGCCAGCAGCTTAGAAGGGGGTGGTCAGCCCCAGCATTTT. The full variable domain, its missing parts supplied by reference TRBV13 and TRBJ1-5, is AAGVIQSPRHLIKEKRETATLKCYPIPRHDTVYWYQQGPGQDPQFLISFYEKMQSDKGSIPDRFSAQQFSDYHSELNMSSLELGDSALYFCASSLEGGGQPQHFGDGTRLSIL.

The rearrangement links TRBV16 to TRBJ2-2, with 9 nucleotides matching TRBD1. CDR1 and CDR2 from the germline V gene are KGHSY and FQNENV. This CDR3 has 17 amino acids. Trimming took 6 bases from V and 6 from J; bases not matched to a gene: 14. As DNA, the CDR3 is TGTGCCAGCAGGCCACCCCCGGGGACAGGGAGGGCCGGGGAGCTGTTTTTT. Protein product: CASRPPPGTGRAGELFF. The full variable domain, rest sourced from reference TRBV16 and TRBJ2-2, is GEEVAQTPKHLVRGEGQKAKLYCAPIKGHSYVFWYQQVLKNEFKFLISFQNENVFDETGMPKERFSAKCLPNSPCSLEIQATKLEDSAVYFCASRPPPGTGRAGELFFGEGSRLTVL.

The V call is TRBV28, the J call TRBJ2-3; 10 nucleotides line up with TRBD2. Trimming took 6 bases from V and 4 from J; bases not matched to a gene: 16. Germline-derived CDR1 and CDR2 are MDHEN and SYDVKM. The CDR3 is 18 amino acids. The DNA of the CDR3 is TGTGCCAGCAGCCTCTTGGGGGGAGCGGGAGGGAATCCAGATACGCAGTATTTT. Translated: CASSLLGGAGGNPDTQYF.